These 21 T cell receptor beta chains were sequenced from one sample in a study of blood T cell repertoires in COVID-19. Assay used: immunoSEQ multiplex PCR; TCRdb lists only in-frame clones, some missing. The sample carries about 150,000 clones, around 89% recorded once. Sequencing was done on a sample of peripheral blood. The receptors shown here come from a man in his 60s with active or convalescent COVID-19.

Comments on this clone: The same CDR3 can be traced to other DNA sequences in this sample. CDR3 nucleotides: TGCGCCAGCAGCCCAGGGACAGGGACCTACGAGCAGTACTTC. Residues: CASSPGTGTYEQYF. This sequence joins TRBV5-1 and TRBJ2-7; 9 bases map to TRBD1. The J segment lost 2 bases and the V segment lost 4 bases, leaving 4 bases of the junction unmatched. The CDR3 is made up of 14 amino acids. Germline V gives CDR1 SGHRS, CDR2 YFSETQ.

The chain is built from TRBV25-1 and TRBJ2-2; D unresolved. Germline V CDR1 and CDR2: MGHDK, SYGVNS. The CDR3 is 14 residues long. V was cut by 8 bases and J by 1 base, with 11 bases left in between. The CDR3, as DNA: TGTGCCAGCCGATCCGAGCGGAACACCGGGGAGCTGTTTTTT. It codes for CASRSERNTGELFF.

This clone was counted ten times or more. V usage is TRBV5-1 and J usage is TRBJ2-1, with D tentatively TRBD2 (6 bases). Germline V gene data show CDR1 as SGHRS and CDR2 as YFSETQ. The CDR3 covers 15 residues. V was cut by 4 bases and J by 4 bases, with 15 bases left in between. CDR3 DNA sequence: TGCGCCAGCAGCCCGGAACCGGGGAGGTACAATGAGCAGTTCTTC. Encoded protein: CASSPEPGRYNEQFF.

The chain employs TRBV13 and TRBJ2-7; D remains ambiguous. The ends were cut back, 3 bases at V and 2 bases at J, with 5 bases in the middle. Germline values: CDR1 PRHDT, CDR2 FYEKMQ (reference sequence). The length of the CDR3 is 12 residues. This CDR3 reads CASSLVAYEQYF. The CDR3, as DNA: TGTGCCAGCAGCTTGGTAGCCTACGAGCAGTACTTC.

The CDR3 sequence is CATSDPGQGETGELFF. The CDR3 region has the DNA TGTGCCACCAGTGACCCGGGACAGGGGGAAACCGGGGAGCTGTTTTTT. The rearrangement uses TRBV24-1 and TRBJ2-2; 11 bases are a match to TRBD1. Trimming at V came to 4 bases and at J to 5 bases, leaving 5 bases not matched to a gene. This CDR3 comprises 16 residues. The germline CDR1 and CDR2 sequences are KGHDR and SFDVKD.

The sample holds one count of this clone. CDR3 sequence reads: CASSTGGRELFF. The CDR3 nucleotides read TGTGCCAGCAGTACGGGGGGCCGTGAACTGTTTTTT. This chain joins TRBV27 and TRBJ1-4, with a tentative D call TRBD1 (6 bases). Trimming took 5 bases from V and 12 from J, leaving 13 bases between them. Germline CDR1 is MNHEY and CDR2 is SMNVEV (reference sequence). The CDR3 contains 12 residues.

The chain uses TRBV9 and TRBJ2-3; 7 nucleotides line up with TRBD2. Looked up from germline, CDR1 is SGDLS and CDR2 is YYNGEE. The CDR3 is 16 amino acids. V shed 0 bases, J shed 2 bases, and the junction held 6 bases outside the gene matches. CDR3 nucleotides: TGTGCCAGCAGCGTAGGTGCTAGCGGCCCCACAGATACGCAGTATTTT. It encodes CASSVGASGPTDTQYF.

This chain uses TRBV29-1 with TRBJ1-1; D remains unclear. Trimming shortened V by 4 bases and J by 0 bases, and 9 bases separated the two germline ends. Per germline, CDR1 SQVTM and CDR2 ANQGSEA. The CDR3 is 13 residues long. The CDR3 nucleotides read TGCAGCGTTGCACCGAGGATGAACACTGAAGCTTTCTTT. It translates to CSVAPRMNTEAFF. Filled out from reference TRBV29-1 and TRBJ1-1, the complete variable domain reads SAVISQKPSRDICQRGTSLTIQCQVDSQVTMMFWYRQQPGQSLTLIATANQGSEATYESGFVIDKFPISRPNLTFSTLTVSNMSPEDSSIYLCSVAPRMNTEAFFGQGTRLTVV.

V and J are TRBV12-3 or TRBV12-4 and TRBJ2-1, with D maybe TRBD2 (6 bases). Between the trimmed V and J ends, which lost 3 bases and 10 bases, there was a span of 10 bases. CDR3 length equals 12 residues. The CDR3 reads CASSLGRGEQFF. The CDR3 DNA reads as TGTGCCAGCAGTTTGGGTCGGGGGGAGCAGTTCTTC.

The chain couples TRBV21-1 to TRBJ2-7; TRBD2 is taken as the D call from the table, unchecked against the DNA. TRBV21-1 is listed as a pseudogene. The CDR3 sequence is 18 residues long. CDR3 protein: CASSRTGGSSGRVYEQYF. CDR3 sequence (DNA): TGTGCCAGCAGCCGAACAGGGGGCTCTAGCGGGAGAGTCTACGAGCAGTACTTC.

This clone was detected a few times. Other DNA sequences of this sample code for an identical CDR3. This sequence joins TRBV3-1 (or the pseudogene TRBV3-2) and TRBJ2-1; TRBD2 aligns across 8 bases. CDR3 size: 14 residues. CDR1 and CDR2 from the germline V gene are LGHDT and YNNKEL (reference sequence). With V trimmed by 3 bases and J by 4 bases, 2 bases remained unmatched. DNA of the CDR3: TGTGCCAGCAGCCAGGGGACTAGATACAATGAGCAGTTCTTC. Translating it yields CASSQGTRYNEQFF.

In its sample, this clone was seen a few times. This chain uses TRBV27 with TRBJ2-7, with D perhaps matching TRBD2 (6 bases). The CDR3 contains 14 residues. Germline lookup yields CDR1 MNHEY and CDR2 SMNVEV (reference sequence). V shed 2 bases and J shed 5 bases, with 13 bases lying between them. CDR3 residues: CASSLGSGVDEQYF. CDR3 coding DNA: TGTGCCAGCAGTTTAGGCTCGGGAGTGGACGAGCAGTACTTC.

Worth noting for this clone: The same CDR3 is also encoded by other DNA sequences in this sample. The rearrangement uses TRBV7-2 and TRBJ2-7, with a possible D match to TRBD2 (6 bases). Per germline, CDR1 SGHTA and CDR2 FQGNSA. The CDR3 is 14 amino acids. V was cut by 1 base and J by 3 bases, with 10 bases left in between. CDR3 bases: TGTGCCAGCAGCTTAGTGGGGGGTAGCTACGAGCAGTACTTC. Translated, it gives CASSLVGGSYEQYF. The variable domain in full, with the rest retrieved from reference TRBV7-2 and TRBJ2-7, is GAGVSQSPSNKVTEKGKDVELRCDPISGHTALYWYRQSLGQGLEFLIYFQGNSAPDKSGLPSDRFSAERTGGSVSTLTIQRTQQEDSAVYLCASSLVGGSYEQYFGPGTRLTVT.

The chain combines TRBV23-1 with TRBJ1-1; possibly TRBD1 for D (5 bases). TRBV23-1 is reported as an ORF; its role is uncertain. V was pared by 0 bases and J by 3 bases, with 17 bases between. The CDR3 covers 17 residues. CDR3 in DNA: TGCGCCAGCAGTCAATCGTCAGGGAGGGGAAGGGACACTGAAGCTTTCTTT. Its translation is CASSQSSGRGRDTEAFF.

This chain joins TRBV9 and TRBJ2-3; 10 bases agree with TRBD2. Germline CDR1 and CDR2: SGDLS and YYNGEE. Trimming took 4 bases from V and 4 from J; bases not matched to a gene: 12. The CDR3 covers 17 residues. CDR3 sequence: CASSPSSGRARADTQYF. The CDR3 nucleotides read TGTGCCAGCAGCCCCTCAAGCGGGAGGGCCAGGGCAGATACGCAGTATTTT.

J is TRBJ2-1 and V is TRBV6-2 or TRBV6-3; D perhaps matches TRBD2 (6 bases). Germline V gene sequence: CDR1 MNHEY, CDR2 SVGEGT. This CDR3 is built from 15 residues. The V end was cut by 5 bases, the J end by 7 bases, with 18 bases between. Here the CDR3 DNA reads TGTGCCAGCAGTGGGACTTGGTGGGATGGGAATGAGCAGTTCTTC. Translating it yields CASSGTWWDGNEQFF.

In this sample, this clone turned up once. The chain is built from TRBV5-6 and TRBJ2-5; D call uncertain. CDR1 SGHDT and CDR2 YYEEEE come from the germline V gene. Trimming removed 0 bases from V and 2 bases from J, with 8 bases in between. The CDR3 sequence is 14 residues long. The CDR3: CASSLVTTQETQYF. The CDR3, as DNA: TGTGCCAGCAGCTTGGTTACCACACAAGAGACCCAGTACTTC.

On this clone itself: Different DNA sequences within this sample yield the same CDR3. The genes are TRBV7-3 and TRBJ2-3; 8 nucleotides line up with TRBD1. Trimming took 5 bases from V and 3 from J; bases not matched to a gene: 10. The germline gives CDR1 SGHTA, CDR2 FQGTGA. The CDR3 runs 16 residues. CDR3 sequence (DNA): TGTGCCAGCAGCCTGGGCCGGGACAGGAGAACAGATACGCAGTATTTT. It translates to CASSLGRDRRTDTQYF.

The rearrangement joins TRBV12-5 to TRBJ2-1, with 10 bases lining up with TRBD2. Germline CDR1 reads LGHNT; CDR2 reads FRNRAP. The CDR3 extends over 15 amino acids. The V segment lost 1 base and the J segment 6 bases; nucleotides outside the gene matches: 3. The CDR3 nucleotides are TGTGCTAGTGGTTTGGGCAGCGGGGGGGGCAATGAGCAGTTCTTC. It encodes CASGLGSGGGNEQFF.

This sequence joins TRBV5-5 and TRBJ1-3; 9 bases align to TRBD1. The CDR3 runs 17 residues. J lost 0 bases, V lost 0 bases, and 4 bases had no gene match. The germline V gene encodes CDR1 SGHKS and CDR2 YYEKEE (reference sequence). The CDR3 is CASSLDGTGSSGNTIYF. Here the CDR3 DNA reads TGTGCCAGCAGCTTGGACGGGACAGGGTCCTCTGGAAACACCATATATTTT.

The chain has TRBV5-6 and TRBJ1-2; 7 bases agree with TRBD1. Germline V gives CDR1 SGHDT, CDR2 YYEEEE. The CDR3 is 15 amino acids. The trim removed 4 bases at V and 4 bases at J, leaving 10 bases unmatched. CDR3 sequence reads: CASSPETGTVYGYTF. The CDR3 DNA is TGTGCCAGCAGCCCAGAAACCGGGACAGTCTATGGCTACACCTTC. The variable domain in full, completed from reference TRBV5-6 and TRBJ1-2, reads DAGVTQSPTHLIKTRGQQVTLRCSPKSGHDTVSWYQQALGQGPQFIFQYYEEEERQRGNFPDRFSGHQFPNYSSELNVNALLLGDSALYLCASSPETGTVYGYTFGSGTRLTVV.